This is a list of T cell receptor beta chains from one sample in a study of blood T cell repertoires in COVID-19. Clones were read by immunoSEQ multiplex PCR, and TCRdb kept only the in-frame ones, dropping some. The sample consists of roughly 29,000 clones, nearly 90% of them appearing once. Input material: peripheral blood. Receptors originate from a human donor in a cohort sampled during active COVID-19. The CDR3 runs from the conserved cysteine through the conserved F or W. The order of the fields is J gene, clone size, D gene, V gene, CDR3 protein, CDR3 DNA. D genes are given only for firm matches. The size of a clone is reported for some rows only, either as once, few or many, or as a class for expanded clones.

j_gene: TRBJ1-6
abundance: .
d_gene: .
v_gene: TRBV14
CDR3aa: CASSQERLAVNSPLHF
CDR3nt: TGTGCCAGCAGCCAAGAACGTTTGGCAGTCAATTCACCCCTCCACTTT

j_gene: TRBJ2-1
abundance: .
d_gene: TRBD2
v_gene: TRBV4-1
CDR3aa: CASSQGLAGGRGGYNEQFF
CDR3nt: TGCGCCAGCAGCCAAGGACTAGCGGGGGGGCGTGGGGGGTACAATGAGCAGTTCTTC

j_gene: TRBJ2-6
abundance: .
d_gene: TRBD1
v_gene: TRBV30
CDR3aa: CAWSGQVHSGANVLTF
CDR3nt: TGTGCCTGGAGCGGACAGGTCCACTCTGGGGCCAACGTCCTGACTTTC

j_gene: TRBJ2-6
abundance: .
d_gene: TRBD2
v_gene: TRBV2
CDR3aa: CASRDIAGGLSGANVLTF
CDR3nt: TGTGCCAGCAGGGACATAGCGGGGGGGCTCTCTGGGGCCAACGTCCTGACTTTC

j_gene: TRBJ1-4
abundance: few
d_gene: .
v_gene: TRBV5-1
CDR3aa: CASSLTVNEKLFF
CDR3nt: TGCGCCAGCAGCTTGACAGTTAATGAAAAACTGTTTTTT

j_gene: TRBJ2-3
abundance: once
d_gene: .
v_gene: TRBV10-1
CDR3aa: CASSDAGSDTQYF
CDR3nt: TGCGCCAGCAGTGATGCAGGGTCAGATACGCAGTATTTT

j_gene: TRBJ2-2
abundance: .
d_gene: .
v_gene: TRBV11-2
CDR3aa: CASSLAGGSVSYRELFF
CDR3nt: TGTGCCAGCAGCTTAGCTGGAGGGAGCGTCTCGTACCGGGAGCTGTTTTTT

j_gene: TRBJ2-3
abundance: .
d_gene: TRBD2
v_gene: TRBV30
CDR3aa: CAWTLGTSSSSTDTQYF
CDR3nt: TGTGCCTGGACCCTCGGGACTAGCAGTTCCTCCACAGATACGCAGTATTTT

j_gene: TRBJ2-3
abundance: once
d_gene: .
v_gene: TRBV7-2
CDR3aa: CVLSDTQYF
CDR3nt: TGTGTCCTCTCAGATACGCAGTATTTT

j_gene: TRBJ1-2
abundance: .
d_gene: TRBD1
v_gene: TRBV12-3/TRBV12-4
CDR3aa: CASNRQGYGYTF
CDR3nt: TGTGCCAGCAACCGACAGGGGTATGGCTACACCTTC

j_gene: TRBJ2-5
abundance: .
d_gene: TRBD1
v_gene: TRBV6-1
CDR3aa: CASSEGEQGAETQYF
CDR3nt: TGTGCCAGCAGTGAGGGGGAACAGGGGGCAGAGACCCAGTACTTC

j_gene: TRBJ1-3
abundance: .
d_gene: .
v_gene: TRBV7-6
CDR3aa: CASSLNGASAGNTIYF
CDR3nt: TGTGCCAGCAGCTTAAATGGGGCCTCCGCTGGAAACACCATATATTTT

j_gene: TRBJ2-1
abundance: .
d_gene: .
v_gene: TRBV3-1/TRBV3-2
CDR3aa: CASSPPPYGEQFF
CDR3nt: TGTGCCAGCAGCCCACCCCCGTACGGTGAGCAGTTCTTC

j_gene: TRBJ1-2
abundance: .
d_gene: .
v_gene: TRBV19
CDR3aa: CASSIRSGYTF
CDR3nt: TGTGCCAGTAGTATACGTAGTGGCTACACCTTC

j_gene: TRBJ2-3
abundance: .
d_gene: TRBD2
v_gene: TRBV14
CDR3aa: CASRPGYGTSGRASDTQYF
CDR3nt: TGTGCCAGCAGACCCGGGTACGGGACTAGCGGGAGGGCATCAGATACGCAGTATTTT

j_gene: TRBJ2-7
abundance: .
d_gene: TRBD1
v_gene: TRBV30
CDR3aa: CAWSGRQGSYEQYF
CDR3nt: TGTGCCTGGAGTGGGAGACAGGGTAGTTACGAGCAGTACTTC

j_gene: TRBJ1-1
abundance: .
d_gene: .
v_gene: TRBV7-9
CDR3aa: CASSRPGHNTEAFF
CDR3nt: TGTGCCAGCAGCCGTCCAGGGCACAACACTGAAGCTTTCTTT

j_gene: TRBJ1-5
abundance: .
d_gene: .
v_gene: TRBV3-1/TRBV3-2
CDR3aa: CASSDDSNNQPQHF
CDR3nt: TGTGCCAGCAGCGATGACAGCAACAATCAGCCCCAGCATTTT

j_gene: TRBJ1-1
abundance: .
d_gene: .
v_gene: TRBV28
CDR3aa: CASSSYRETEAFF
CDR3nt: TGTGCCAGCAGTTCGTACAGGGAAACTGAAGCTTTCTTT

j_gene: TRBJ2-7
abundance: .
d_gene: TRBD2
v_gene: TRBV11-2
CDR3aa: CASSLGLAQLSMDHEQYF
CDR3nt: TGTGCCAGCAGCTTAGGACTAGCGCAACTGTCTATGGACCACGAGCAGTACTTC

j_gene: TRBJ2-3
abundance: few
d_gene: TRBD1
v_gene: TRBV18
CDR3aa: CASSLSQGADTQYF
CDR3nt: TGTGCCAGCTCACTCTCTCAGGGGGCAGATACGCAGTATTTT

j_gene: TRBJ1-1
abundance: .
d_gene: .
v_gene: TRBV6-6
CDR3aa: CASNLAQGLNTEAFF
CDR3nt: TGTGCCAGCAACTTAGCGCAGGGGCTGAACACTGAAGCTTTCTTT

j_gene: TRBJ2-7
abundance: .
d_gene: TRBD2
v_gene: TRBV18
CDR3aa: CASSLYSGRRVEQYF
CDR3nt: TGTGCCAGCTCTCTTTATAGCGGGAGGAGGGTCGAGCAGTACTTC

j_gene: TRBJ1-2
abundance: .
d_gene: .
v_gene: TRBV7-9
CDR3aa: CASSSGEYGYTF
CDR3nt: TGTGCCAGCAGTAGTGGGGAGTATGGCTACACCTTC

j_gene: TRBJ2-5
abundance: .
d_gene: TRBD1
v_gene: TRBV6-5
CDR3aa: CASRGQGETQYF
CDR3nt: TGTGCCAGCAGGGGACAGGGGGAGACCCAGTACTTC

j_gene: TRBJ1-2
abundance: .
d_gene: .
v_gene: TRBV21-1
CDR3aa: CASTGSDYGYTF
CDR3nt: TGTGCCAGCACGGGATCCGACTATGGCTACACCTTC

j_gene: TRBJ2-3
abundance: .
d_gene: TRBD2
v_gene: TRBV3-1/TRBV3-2
CDR3aa: CASSQDSRLAGNTDTQYF
CDR3nt: TGTGCCAGCAGCCAAGATTCCAGACTAGCGGGAAACACAGATACGCAGTATTTT

j_gene: TRBJ2-6
abundance: once
d_gene: .
v_gene: TRBV6-5
CDR3aa: CASSYLSSGANVLTF
CDR3nt: TGTGCCAGCAGTTACCTCAGCTCTGGGGCCAACGTCCTGACTTTC

j_gene: TRBJ2-7
abundance: .
d_gene: TRBD2
v_gene: TRBV7-6
CDR3aa: CASSLTSGRAREQYF
CDR3nt: TGTGCCAGCAGCTTAACTAGCGGGAGGGCCAGGGAGCAGTACTTC

j_gene: TRBJ2-1
abundance: .
d_gene: .
v_gene: TRBV6-1
CDR3aa: CASSELAPPKEQFF
CDR3nt: TGTGCCAGCAGTGAACTAGCGCCCCCCAAGGAGCAGTTCTTC

j_gene: TRBJ2-1
abundance: .
d_gene: TRBD2
v_gene: TRBV7-2
CDR3aa: CASSATSGPLGEQFF
CDR3nt: TGTGCCAGCAGCGCGACTAGCGGACCCCTGGGTGAGCAGTTCTTC

j_gene: TRBJ1-5
abundance: .
d_gene: .
v_gene: TRBV7-2
CDR3aa: CASSLAQGLGQPQHF
CDR3nt: TGTGCCAGCAGCTTAGCACAGGGTCTGGGTCAGCCCCAGCATTTT

j_gene: TRBJ2-1
abundance: .
d_gene: TRBD1
v_gene: TRBV19
CDR3aa: CASREGAPSSYNEQFF
CDR3nt: TGTGCCAGTAGAGAGGGGGCCCCTAGCTCCTACAATGAGCAGTTCTTC